These 32 T cell receptor beta chains came from one sample sequenced in a study of T-cell memory formation after mild COVID-19. Each CDR3 protein gets one entry after TCRdb re-called the 5' RACE reads with MiXCR. The table has hundreds of thousands of distinct CDR3 sequences, 16% seen once. The specimen was PBMCs or a T cell subset sorted from them (not recorded which). These receptor sequences come from a man younger than 35 who had mild COVID-19 (a few samples of this study predate the infection). Cell type and time point are not known.

This clonotype was seen a handful of times. The chain employs TRBV27 and TRBJ1-2; D is possibly TRBD1 (6 bases). The CDR3 has 14 amino acids. In germline, CDR1 is MNHEY, CDR2 SMNVEV (reference sequence). V was pared by 4 bases and J by 2 bases, with 11 bases between. In nucleotides, the CDR3 is TGTGCCAGCAGTTCGTCGGACAGCAACTATGGCTACACCTTC. Translation gives CASSSSDSNYGYTF.

This clonotype was picked up a small number of times. The CDR3 DNA reads as TGTGCCAGCAGTCGTACCAGAGATGGCTACACCTTC. Encoded protein: CASSRTRDGYTF. V and J are TRBV7-9 and TRBJ1-2; D gene ambiguous. V lost 6 bases and J 6 bases, leaving 11 bases between the germline ends. The germline CDR1 and CDR2 sequences are SEHNR and FQNEAQ (reference sequence). The CDR3 is made up of 12 amino acids. The variable domain in full, with the rest retrieved from reference TRBV7-9 and TRBJ1-2, is DTGVSQNPRHKITKRGQNVTFRCDPISEHNRLYWYRQTLGQGPEFLTYFQNEAQLEKSRLLSDRFSAERPKGSFSTLEIQRTEQGDSAMYLCASSRTRDGYTFGSGTRLTVV.

The genes are TRBV7-3 and TRBJ2-2; 11 positions match TRBD1. The CDR3 loop spans 16 amino acids. Per the germline V gene, CDR1 is SGHTA and CDR2 is FQGTGA. The V segment lost 6 bases and the J segment 5 bases; nucleotides outside the gene matches: 8. The chain's CDR3 is CASRDPGQGGTGELFF. CDR3 DNA: TGTGCCAGCAGAGACCCGGGACAGGGGGGGACCGGGGAGCTGTTTTTT.

This clonotype was observed a few times. The CDR3: CSAMFAGELFF. The CDR3 nucleotides read TGCAGTGCTATGTTTGCCGGGGAGCTGTTTTTT. The chain has TRBV20-1 and TRBJ2-2; D gene ambiguous. This CDR3 has 11 amino acids. Germline loops: CDR1 DFQATT, CDR2 SNEGSKA (reference sequence). The V gene lost 4 bases and the J gene lost 6 bases, with 6 bases spanning the gap.

This sequence joins TRBV4-3 and TRBJ2-2; TRBD1 aligns across 7 bases. Trimming at V came to 1 base and at J to 3 bases, leaving 5 bases not matched to a gene. This CDR3 comprises 16 residues. Germline V gene data show CDR1 as LGHNA and CDR2 as YSLEER. CDR3 amino acids: CASSQAVTGYTGELFF. The DNA for the CDR3 is TGCGCCAGCAGCCAAGCCGTGACAGGGTACACCGGGGAGCTGTTTTTT.

The genes are TRBV6-6 and TRBJ1-5; 8 bases are a match to TRBD1. The CDR3 runs 14 residues. CDR1 and CDR2 (germline): MNHNY, SVGAGI (reference sequence). The V gene end was trimmed by 5 bases and the J gene end by 5 bases; junction bases not matched to a gene: 5. The CDR3 sequence: CASSKTGVYQPQHF. The CDR3 nucleotides are TGTGCCAGCAGTAAGACAGGGGTCTATCAGCCCCAGCATTTT.

The chain links TRBV5-1 to TRBJ2-3; TRBD2 aligns across 13 bases. CDR1 and CDR2 from the germline V gene are SGHRS and YFSETQ. There are 15 residues in the CDR3. J was trimmed by 3 bases and V by 7 bases; bases with no gene match: 5. Here the CDR3 DNA reads TGCGCCAGCGGGGAGGGACTAGCGGGAACAGATACGCAGTATTTT. It translates to CASGEGLAGTDTQYF.

The chain carries TRBV10-3 and TRBJ2-7; D is perhaps TRBD1 or TRBD2 (5 bases each). With 11 bases removed from V and 2 bases from J, the gap between germline ends came to 16 bases. The germline gives CDR1 ENHRY, CDR2 SYGVKD. The CDR3 is 13 residues long. For the CDR3, the DNA is TGTGCCGTAGCGCCCACAGGAGCCTACGAGCAGTACGTC. This codes for CAVAPTGAYEQYV.

In this sample, this clonotype turned up many times. The chain carries TRBV5-6 and TRBJ2-5, with 8 bases identical to TRBD2. The CDR3 is 15 amino acids. The V gene's germline CDR1 is SGHDT and CDR2 YYEEEE. V lost 6 bases, J lost 4 bases, and 11 bases stayed unmatched. The CDR3 loop reads CASIGTRDLRETQYF. The CDR3 coding sequence is TGTGCCAGCATCGGGACTAGAGATCTGAGAGAGACCCAGTACTTC.

This clonotype was observed a few times. The rearrangement links TRBV7-9 to TRBJ1-1, with D possibly matching TRBD1 (5 bases). Germline V CDR1 and CDR2: SEHNR, FQNEAQ (reference sequence). The length of the CDR3 is 13 residues. Trimming cost V 3 bases and J 3 bases, with 8 bases left between them. The CDR3, as DNA: TGTGCCAGCAGCTTTCAGGGAGACACTGAAGCTTTCTTT. Translating it yields CASSFQGDTEAFF.

The gene calls are TRBV12-3 or TRBV12-4 and TRBJ2-5; D gene unclear. This CDR3 spans 13 amino acids. Trimming took 5 bases from V and 1 from J, leaving 8 bases between them. CDR3 in amino acids: CASSPSGQETQYF. The CDR3 DNA follows: TGTGCCAGCAGTCCCTCGGGCCAAGAGACCCAGTACTTC.

The chain is built from TRBV7-9 and TRBJ2-3, with 8 bases matching TRBD1. There are 16 residues in the CDR3. Trimming took 2 bases from V and 4 from J; bases not matched to a gene: 8. The germline V gene encodes CDR1 SEHNR and CDR2 FQNEAQ (reference sequence). CDR3 sequence reads: CASSLPIDRGPDTQYF. CDR3 sequence (DNA): TGTGCCAGCAGCTTACCAATAGACAGGGGCCCAGATACGCAGTATTTT.

The V gene is TRBV5-1, the J gene TRBJ2-1; D not certain. Germline V gives CDR1 SGHRS, CDR2 YFSETQ. Trimming cost V 2 bases and J 8 bases, with 14 bases left between them. The CDR3 totals 14 residues. CDR3 sequence reads: CASSLQLNSDEQFF. The CDR3 region has the DNA TGCGCCAGCAGCTTACAATTGAACAGCGATGAGCAGTTCTTC.

V and J are TRBV6-2 or TRBV6-3 and TRBJ2-7, with D unclear. The germline CDR1 and CDR2 sequences are MNHEY and SVGEGT. With 0 bases removed from V and 6 bases from J, the gap between germline ends came to 12 bases. The CDR3 consists of 14 residues. The chain's CDR3 is CASSYSRLVSEQYV. The CDR3 coding sequence is TGTGCCAGCAGTTACTCCCGGTTGGTATCCGAGCAGTACGTC.

The chain recombines TRBV10-3 with TRBJ2-2; a possible D gene is TRBD1 (6 bases). Germline lookup yields CDR1 ENHRY and CDR2 SYGVKD. The CDR3 extends over 12 amino acids. V was pared by 6 bases and J by 6 bases, with 8 bases between. In DNA, the CDR3 is TGTGCCATCAGCAGGGGCCCCGGGGAGCTGTTTTTT. It yields the protein CAISRGPGELFF.

This clonotype was seen a handful of times. The rearrangement joins TRBV14 to TRBJ1-3; no firm D call. The V gene lost 5 bases and the J gene lost 0 bases, with 5 bases spanning the gap. Germline CDR1 SGHDN, CDR2 FVKESK. This CDR3 has 13 amino acids. The CDR3 region has the DNA TGTGCCAGCAGCGGCTTCTCTGGAAACACCATATATTTT. It yields the protein CASSGFSGNTIYF.

The gene calls are TRBV28 and TRBJ1-5; D not resolved. Germline V CDR1 and CDR2: MDHEN, SYDVKM. Trimming removed 7 bases from V and 3 bases from J, with 7 bases in between. This CDR3 has 12 amino acids. The CDR3 region is CASNHFNQPQHF. The CDR3 coding sequence is TGTGCCAGCAATCATTTCAATCAGCCCCAGCATTTT.

The chain has TRBV5-6 and TRBJ2-1; D gene uncertain. Germline loops: CDR1 SGHDT, CDR2 YYEEEE. V lost 0 bases and J 6 bases, leaving 13 bases between the germline ends. CDR3 length: 15 amino acids. The CDR3 region has the DNA TGTGCCAGCAGCTTGGCTTTTAGGGTCGCCAATGAGCAGTTCTTC. It translates to CASSLAFRVANEQFF.

This clonotype was observed a handful of times. The chain joins TRBV7-9 to TRBJ2-6, with D unresolved. Trimming shortened V by 5 bases and J by 0 bases, and 8 bases separated the two germline ends. Germline loops: CDR1 SEHNR, CDR2 FQNEAQ (reference sequence). The CDR3 is made up of 15 amino acids. The CDR3 region has the DNA TGTGCCAGCAGCAAGGATAGCTCTGGGGCCAACGTCCTGACTTTC. It specifies CASSKDSSGANVLTF.

This clonotype has at least ten counts. V usage is TRBV5-1 and J usage is TRBJ2-7; D may be TRBD2 (5 bases). This CDR3 is built from 14 residues. The germline gives CDR1 SGHRS, CDR2 YFSETQ. The V gene lost 4 bases and the J gene lost 3 bases, with 14 bases spanning the gap. Here the CDR3 reads CASSPPGRDYEQYV. The CDR3 nucleotides are TGCGCCAGCAGCCCCCCCGGACGGGACTACGAGCAGTACGTC.

The chain carries TRBV20-1 and TRBJ1-2; D unresolved. The CDR3 spans 13 residues. The V end lost 0 bases, the J end lost 7 bases, and 12 bases lay between the germline ends. Per the germline V gene, CDR1 is DFQATT and CDR2 is SNEGSKA (reference sequence). The CDR3 sequence: CSARDRAQVGYTF. CDR3 coding DNA: TGCAGTGCTAGAGATCGGGCGCAGGTTGGCTACACCTTC.

The CDR3 sequence: CASSQGAAENTEAFF. CDR3 bases: TGTGCCAGCAGCCAAGGCGCCGCGGAGAACACTGAAGCTTTCTTT. The chain carries TRBV4-2 and TRBJ1-1; D gene ambiguous. Germline lookup yields CDR1 LGHNA and CDR2 YNFKEQ. There are 15 residues in the CDR3. V lost 1 base, J lost 1 base, and 10 bases lay in between.

CDR3 bases: TGCAGTGCCATTATGGGGGGAGGCACAGATACGCAGTATTTT. Its translation is CSAIMGGGTDTQYF. V and J are TRBV20-1 and TRBJ2-3; a possible D gene is TRBD2 (6 bases). This CDR3 region has 14 residues. Germline V gene sequence: CDR1 DFQATT, CDR2 SNEGSKA (reference sequence). Trimming removed 6 bases from V and 1 base from J, with 14 bases in between.

A few counts support this clonotype. The CDR3: CASKEGRHSTDTQYF. The CDR3 DNA sequence: TGTGCCAGCAAGGAAGGAAGGCATAGCACAGATACGCAGTATTTT. The gene calls are TRBV7-8 and TRBJ2-3; D gene unclear. CDR3 length: 15 amino acids. The germline V gene encodes CDR1 SGHVS and CDR2 FQNEAQ. V gave up 7 bases and J gave up 0 bases, with 14 bases separating them.

This clonotype was observed a handful of times. The chain carries TRBV5-1 and TRBJ1-1; 7 bases map to TRBD1. CDR3 length: 15 amino acids. The germline V gene has CDR1 SGHRS and CDR2 YFSETQ. With 1 base clipped from V and 4 bases from J, the junction kept 7 bases outside the gene matches. In nucleotides, the CDR3 is TGCGCCAGCAGCTTGATAGGGGGCGGGGGCACTGAAGCTTTCTTT. Translating gives CASSLIGGGGTEAFF. The variable domain in full, completed from reference TRBV5-1 and TRBJ1-1, reads KAGVTQTPRYLIKTRGQQVTLSCSPISGHRSVSWYQQTPGQGLQFLFEYFSETQRNKGNFPGRFSGRQFSNSRSEMNVSTLELGDSALYLCASSLIGGGGTEAFFGQGTRLTVV.

This clonotype turned up a few times. The J gene is TRBJ2-3, the V gene TRBV12-3 or TRBV12-4; 9 bases align to TRBD2. The CDR3 consists of 17 residues. J lost 0 bases, V lost 0 bases, and 4 bases had no gene match. The CDR3 coding sequence is TGTGCCAGCAGTTTAGCGCTAGCGGGGTCTAGCACAGATACGCAGTATTTT. Translated: CASSLALAGSSTDTQYF.

This chain uses TRBV29-1 with TRBJ2-7, with D tentatively TRBD1 (5 bases). The CDR3 has 13 residues. The ends were cut back, 4 bases at V and 2 bases at J, with 12 bases in the middle. CDR1 is SQVTM, CDR2 ANQGSEA, per germline. In DNA, the CDR3 is TGCAGCGTTGTGGCAGGGCCAACCTACGAGCAGTACGTC. It codes for CSVVAGPTYEQYV.

This clonotype was counted many times. The chain carries TRBV5-1 and TRBJ2-3; D is perhaps TRBD2 (7 bases). The CDR3 extends over 13 amino acids. Germline V gives CDR1 SGHRS, CDR2 YFSETQ. The V end lost 3 bases, the J end lost 4 bases, and 9 bases lay between the germline ends. The CDR3 is CASSWEGADTQYF. The CDR3 nucleotides are TGCGCCAGCAGCTGGGAGGGGGCAGATACGCAGTATTTT.

CDR3: CATSARSSADTQYF. For the CDR3, the DNA is TGTGCCACCAGCGCCAGGAGTTCCGCAGATACGCAGTATTTT. The genes are TRBV24-1 and TRBJ2-3; D not certain. Germline CDR1 is KGHDR and CDR2 is SFDVKD. V lost 7 bases and J lost 4, with 14 bases in between. This CDR3 contains 14 residues.

This clonotype was detected many times. The chain uses TRBV6-4 and TRBJ2-1; 7 nucleotides match TRBD1. This CDR3 comprises 12 residues. V shed 0 bases and J 12 bases; nucleotides not matched to a gene: 2. Germline CDR1 and CDR2: MRHNA and SNTAGT. The CDR3: CASSDSRTGQFF. The CDR3 bases are TGTGCCAGCAGTGACTCGAGGACAGGGCAGTTCTTC.

This clonotype was found a few times. This chain joins TRBV29-1 and TRBJ2-4; 12 bases agree with TRBD1. With 7 bases clipped from V and 9 bases from J, the junction kept 10 bases outside the gene matches. CDR1 and CDR2 (germline): SQVTM, ANQGSEA. The CDR3 is 14 amino acids. The CDR3 nucleotides are TGCAGCGCACGACAGGGACAGGGGGCGAGCATTCAGTACTTC. Residues: CSARQGQGASIQYF. The full variable domain, completed using reference TRBV29-1 and TRBJ2-4, is SAVISQKPSRDICQRGTSLTIQCQVDSQVTMMFWYRQQPGQSLTLIATANQGSEATYESGFVIDKFPISRPNLTFSTLTVSNMSPEDSSIYLCSARQGQGASIQYFGAGTRLSVL.

This rearrangement joins TRBV6-2 or TRBV6-3 to TRBJ1-1; 9 bases line up with TRBD1. Germline V gives CDR1 MNHEY, CDR2 SVGEGT. The ends lost 2 bases at V and 5 bases at J; junction bases unmatched: 12. The CDR3 is made up of 17 amino acids. This CDR3 is CASSYRLGQGSETEAFF. CDR3 nucleotide sequence: TGTGCCAGCAGTTACAGGTTGGGACAGGGATCGGAAACTGAAGCTTTCTTT.